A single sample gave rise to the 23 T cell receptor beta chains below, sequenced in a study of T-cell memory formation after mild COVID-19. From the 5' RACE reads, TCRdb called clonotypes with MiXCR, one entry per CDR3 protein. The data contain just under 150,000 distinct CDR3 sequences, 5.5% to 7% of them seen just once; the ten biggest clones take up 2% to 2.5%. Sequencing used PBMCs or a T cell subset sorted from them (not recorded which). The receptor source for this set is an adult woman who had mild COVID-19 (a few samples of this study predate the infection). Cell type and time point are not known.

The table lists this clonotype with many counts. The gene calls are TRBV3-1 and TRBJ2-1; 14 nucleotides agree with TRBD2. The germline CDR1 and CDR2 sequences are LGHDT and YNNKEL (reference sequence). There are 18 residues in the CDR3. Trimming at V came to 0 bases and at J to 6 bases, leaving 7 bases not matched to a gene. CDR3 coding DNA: TGTGCCAGCAGCCAAGAAGGGACTAGCGGGGGCAGACTCAATGAGCAGTTCTTC. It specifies CASSQEGTSGGRLNEQFF.

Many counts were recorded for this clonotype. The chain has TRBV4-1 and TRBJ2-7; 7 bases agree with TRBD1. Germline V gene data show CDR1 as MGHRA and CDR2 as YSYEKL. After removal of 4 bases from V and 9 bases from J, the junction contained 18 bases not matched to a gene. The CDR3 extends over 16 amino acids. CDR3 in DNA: TGCGCCAGCAGCCTACCCGGCCGGGACAGAAGCGTAATGCAGTACTTC. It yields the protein CASSLPGRDRSVMQYF.

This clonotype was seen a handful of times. This chain's CDR3 is CASSLVSGRNGEQFF. CDR3 in DNA: TGTGCCAGCAGCTTAGTTAGCGGGAGGAATGGTGAGCAGTTCTTC. The gene calls are TRBV11-2 and TRBJ2-1; 10 positions match TRBD2. Germline CDR1 SGHAT, CDR2 FQNNGV. Trimming took 1 base from V and 9 from J; bases not matched to a gene: 6. The CDR3 contains 15 residues. Variable domain in full (rest from reference TRBV11-2 and TRBJ2-1): EAGVAQSPRYKIIEKRQSVAFWCNPISGHATLYWYQQILGQGPKLLIQFQNNGVVDDSQLPKDRFSAERLKGVDSTLKIQPAKLEDSAVYLCASSLVSGRNGEQFFGPGTRLTVL.

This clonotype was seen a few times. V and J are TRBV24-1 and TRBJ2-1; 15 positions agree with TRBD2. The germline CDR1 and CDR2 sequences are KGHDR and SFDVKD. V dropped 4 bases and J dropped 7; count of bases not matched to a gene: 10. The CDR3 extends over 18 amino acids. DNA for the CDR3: TGTGCCACCAGTGACCCCGGACTAGCGGGAGGGATCGGGAATGAGCAGTTCTTC. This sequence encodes CATSDPGLAGGIGNEQFF.

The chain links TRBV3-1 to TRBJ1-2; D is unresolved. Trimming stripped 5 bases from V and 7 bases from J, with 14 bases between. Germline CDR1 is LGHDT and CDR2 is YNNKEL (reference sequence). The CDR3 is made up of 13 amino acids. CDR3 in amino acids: CASSRGLRGGYTF. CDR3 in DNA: TGTGCCAGCAGCAGAGGGTTACGAGGTGGCTACACCTTC.

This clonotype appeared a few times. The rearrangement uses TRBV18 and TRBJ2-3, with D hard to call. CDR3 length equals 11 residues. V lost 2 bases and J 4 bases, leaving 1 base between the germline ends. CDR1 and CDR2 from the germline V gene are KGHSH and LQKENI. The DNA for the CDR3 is TGTGCCAGCTCACCAGCAGATACGCAGTATTTT. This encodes CASSPADTQYF. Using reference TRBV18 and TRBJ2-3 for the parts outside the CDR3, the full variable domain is NAGVMQNPRHLVRRRGQEARLRCSPMKGHSHVYWYRQLPEEGLKFMVYLQKENIIDESGMPKERFSAEFPKEGPSILRIQQVVRGDSAAYFCASSPADTQYFGPGTRLTVL.

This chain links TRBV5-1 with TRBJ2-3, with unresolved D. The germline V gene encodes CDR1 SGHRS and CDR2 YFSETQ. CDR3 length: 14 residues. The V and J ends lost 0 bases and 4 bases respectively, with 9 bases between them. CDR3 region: CASSLEGSADTQYF. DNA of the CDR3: TGCGCCAGCAGCTTGGAGGGATCAGCAGATACGCAGTATTTT.

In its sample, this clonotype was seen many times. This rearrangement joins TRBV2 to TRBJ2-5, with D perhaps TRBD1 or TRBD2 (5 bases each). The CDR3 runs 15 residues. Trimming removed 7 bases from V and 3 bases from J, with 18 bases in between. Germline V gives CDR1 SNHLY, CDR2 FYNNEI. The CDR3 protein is CASTVSLGREETQYF. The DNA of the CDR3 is TGTGCCAGCACGGTCAGCTTGGGACGGGAAGAGACCCAGTACTTC.

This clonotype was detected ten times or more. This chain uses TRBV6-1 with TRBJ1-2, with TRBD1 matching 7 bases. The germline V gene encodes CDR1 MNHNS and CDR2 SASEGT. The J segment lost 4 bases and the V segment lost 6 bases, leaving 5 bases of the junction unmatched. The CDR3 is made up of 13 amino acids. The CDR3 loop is CASREGQPYGYTF. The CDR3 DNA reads TGTGCCAGCAGGGAGGGACAGCCCTATGGCTACACCTTC.

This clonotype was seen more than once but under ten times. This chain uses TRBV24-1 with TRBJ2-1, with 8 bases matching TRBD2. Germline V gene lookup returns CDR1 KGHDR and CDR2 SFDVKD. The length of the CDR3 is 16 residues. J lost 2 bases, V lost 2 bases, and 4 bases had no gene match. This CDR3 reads CATSDSLAGTYNEQFF. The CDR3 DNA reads TGTGCCACCAGTGATTCTCTAGCGGGTACCTACAATGAGCAGTTCTTC.

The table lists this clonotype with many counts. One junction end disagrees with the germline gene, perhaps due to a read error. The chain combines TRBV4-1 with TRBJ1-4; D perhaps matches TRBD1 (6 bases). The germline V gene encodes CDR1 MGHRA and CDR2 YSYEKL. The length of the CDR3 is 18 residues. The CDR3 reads CASSRGPSGSGEGMELFF. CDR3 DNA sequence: TGCGCCAGCAGCCGGGGGCCGTCGGGTTCAGGGGAAGGAATGGAACTTTTTTTT.

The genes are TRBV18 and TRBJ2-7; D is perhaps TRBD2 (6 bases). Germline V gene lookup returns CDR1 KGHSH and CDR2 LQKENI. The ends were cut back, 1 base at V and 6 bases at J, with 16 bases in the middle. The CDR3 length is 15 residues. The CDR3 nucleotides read TGTGCCAGCTCACCACAATCCCTCAACGGGGGCGAGCAGTACTTC. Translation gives CASSPQSLNGGEQYF.

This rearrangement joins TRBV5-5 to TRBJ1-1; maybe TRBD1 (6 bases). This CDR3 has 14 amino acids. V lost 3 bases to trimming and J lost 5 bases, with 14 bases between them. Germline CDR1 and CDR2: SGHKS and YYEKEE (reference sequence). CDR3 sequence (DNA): TGTGCCAGCAGCTACCGGGACATGGGGACTGAAGCTTTCTTT. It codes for CASSYRDMGTEAFF.

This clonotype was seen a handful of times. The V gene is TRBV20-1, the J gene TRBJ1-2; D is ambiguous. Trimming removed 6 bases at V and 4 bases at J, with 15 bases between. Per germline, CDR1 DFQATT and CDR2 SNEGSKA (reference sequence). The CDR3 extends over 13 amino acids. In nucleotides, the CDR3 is TGCAGTGCCCCGGATTCTTCAGGCTATGGCTACACCTTC. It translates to CSAPDSSGYGYTF.

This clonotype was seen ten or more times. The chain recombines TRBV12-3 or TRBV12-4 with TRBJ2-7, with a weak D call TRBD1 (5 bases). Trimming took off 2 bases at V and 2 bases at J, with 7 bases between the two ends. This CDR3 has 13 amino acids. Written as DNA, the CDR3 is TGTGCCAGCAGTTTAAGACAGCCCTACGAGCAGTACTTC. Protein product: CASSLRQPYEQYF.

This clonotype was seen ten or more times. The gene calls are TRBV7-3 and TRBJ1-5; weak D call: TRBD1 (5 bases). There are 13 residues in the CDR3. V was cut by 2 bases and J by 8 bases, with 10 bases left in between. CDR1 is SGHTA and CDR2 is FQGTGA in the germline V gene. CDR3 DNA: TGTGCCAGCAGCTTAGGGGGGTCCGAGCCCCAGCATTTT. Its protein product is CASSLGGSEPQHF.

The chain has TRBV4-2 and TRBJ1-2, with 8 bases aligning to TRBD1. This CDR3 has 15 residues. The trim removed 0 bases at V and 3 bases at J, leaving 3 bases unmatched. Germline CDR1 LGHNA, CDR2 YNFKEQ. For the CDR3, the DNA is TGTGCCAGCAGCCAAGAGGCAGGGGGCCACTATGGCTACACCTTC. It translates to CASSQEAGGHYGYTF.

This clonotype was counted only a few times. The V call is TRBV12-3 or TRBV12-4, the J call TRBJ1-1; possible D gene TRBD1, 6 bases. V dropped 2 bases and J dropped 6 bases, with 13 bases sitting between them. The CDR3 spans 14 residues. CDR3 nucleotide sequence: TGTGCCAGCAGTTTACAGGGGAAATGGGCTGAAGCTTTCTTT. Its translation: CASSLQGKWAEAFF.

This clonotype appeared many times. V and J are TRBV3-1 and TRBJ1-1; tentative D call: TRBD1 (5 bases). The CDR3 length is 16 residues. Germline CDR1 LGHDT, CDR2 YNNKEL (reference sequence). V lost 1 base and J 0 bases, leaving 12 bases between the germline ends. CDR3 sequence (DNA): TGTGCCAGCAGCCAAGGCCTTACGGGACTGAACACTGAAGCTTTCTTT. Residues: CASSQGLTGLNTEAFF.

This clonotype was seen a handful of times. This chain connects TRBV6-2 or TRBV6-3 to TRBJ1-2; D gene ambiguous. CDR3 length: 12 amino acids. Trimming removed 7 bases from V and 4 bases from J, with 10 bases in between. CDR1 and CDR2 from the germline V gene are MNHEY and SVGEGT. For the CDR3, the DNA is TGTGCCAGCACCCAATTCGGCTATGGCTACACCTTC. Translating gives CASTQFGYGYTF.

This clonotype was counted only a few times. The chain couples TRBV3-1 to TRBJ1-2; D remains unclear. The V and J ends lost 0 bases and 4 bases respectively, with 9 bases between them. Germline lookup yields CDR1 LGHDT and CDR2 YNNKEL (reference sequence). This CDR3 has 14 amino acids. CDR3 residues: CASSQDGGGYGYTF. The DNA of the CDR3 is TGTGCCAGCAGCCAAGATGGTGGAGGCTATGGCTACACCTTC.

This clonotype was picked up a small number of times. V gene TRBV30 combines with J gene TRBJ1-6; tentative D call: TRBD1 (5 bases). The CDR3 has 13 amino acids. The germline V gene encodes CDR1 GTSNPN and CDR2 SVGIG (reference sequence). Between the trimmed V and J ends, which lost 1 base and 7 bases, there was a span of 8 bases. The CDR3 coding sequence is TGTGCCTGGAGTGACGCAGGGAATTCACCCCTCCACTTT. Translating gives CAWSDAGNSPLHF.

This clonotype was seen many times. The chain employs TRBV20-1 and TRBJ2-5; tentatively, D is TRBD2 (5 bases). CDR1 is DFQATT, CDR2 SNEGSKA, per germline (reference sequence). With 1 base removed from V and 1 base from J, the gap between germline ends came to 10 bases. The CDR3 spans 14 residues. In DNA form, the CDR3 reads TGCAGTGCTAGAGGCCAGACTACCCAAGAGACCCAGTACTTC. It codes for CSARGQTTQETQYF.